This TCR beta chain was recovered during a study of PD-L1 blockade in urothelial cancer. Study-wide context: About 85% of the roughly 30 patients were males with bladder-origin urothelial cancer. Analyzed time points were 3 weeks (second dose) and 6 weeks after therapy began. Median T cell yield from blood was roughly 140,000.

Clones were read by immunoSEQ multiplex PCR, and TCRdb kept only the in-frame ones, dropping some. The repertoire holds around 60,000 clones, with 81% as singletons. Specified time point: pretreatment peripheral blood. Pretreatment and on-treatment blood mononuclear cell samples were taken, totaling between 1 and 8 time points per patient. This clone was picked up one time. This CDR3 is built from 15 residues. CDR1 SGHTA and CDR2 FQGTGA come from the germline V gene. Trimming removed 1 base at V and 7 bases at J, with 14 bases between. The TCR sequence derives from a man aged 70 or older with urothelial cancer. V and J are TRBV7-3 and TRBJ1-5, with D possibly being TRBD1 (6 bases). This specimen consisted of PBMCs, obtained around atezolizumab (anti-PD-L1) treatment. The CDR3: CASSLNGGAGQPQHF. Here the CDR3 DNA reads TGTGCCAGCAGCTTAAATGGGGGCGCAGGACAGCCCCAGCATTTT.